Below, one TCR beta chain is given with its context. Its antigen is not known. Per the germline V gene, CDR1 is SGHRS and CDR2 is YFSETQ. The CDR3 runs to 12 residues. The sample comes from a study of T cells expressing NK-cell markers. Making the TCR beta cDNA relied on 5'RACE template switching with UMIs. After re-calling the 5' RACE reads, TCRdb lists one entry per CDR3 protein, DNA absent. The sample includes some 150,000 distinct CDR3 sequences. Study results and caveats: For a handful of donors, these clonotypes were likewise the leading ones in the CD3+CD56-NKG2C+ fraction.

This receptor was identified in a woman aged 50 to 65 in good health. The gene calls are TRBV5-1 and TRBJ1-2. Sequenced: blood T cells: a sorted CD56 or NKG2C T cell subset, CD4+ or CD8+ T cells, or bulk PBMC T cells (not recorded which). Here the CDR3 reads CASSLDSSGYTF.